This entry features one TCR beta chain sequence. TCRdb's table, derived via immunoSEQ multiplex PCR, lists solely in-frame clones and lacks some. The data show some 460,000 clones, with around 90% seen just once and roughly 1.8% held by the top ten. This specimen comes from a study of blood T cell repertoires in COVID-19. There are 15 residues in the CDR3. The V end lost 3 bases, the J end lost 2 bases, and 15 bases lay between the germline ends. From germline, CDR1 is SGHTS and CDR2 YDEGEE. The material sequenced was PBMCs or T cells enriched from blood (not recorded which). This rearrangement joins TRBV5-8 to TRBJ2-7; D perhaps matches TRBD2 (6 bases). This sequence was found in a young woman with acute COVID-19. CDR3 DNA: TGTGCCAGCAGCTCTAACCGGGACTGGACCTACGAGCAGTACTTC. The encoded protein is CASSSNRDWTYEQYF.